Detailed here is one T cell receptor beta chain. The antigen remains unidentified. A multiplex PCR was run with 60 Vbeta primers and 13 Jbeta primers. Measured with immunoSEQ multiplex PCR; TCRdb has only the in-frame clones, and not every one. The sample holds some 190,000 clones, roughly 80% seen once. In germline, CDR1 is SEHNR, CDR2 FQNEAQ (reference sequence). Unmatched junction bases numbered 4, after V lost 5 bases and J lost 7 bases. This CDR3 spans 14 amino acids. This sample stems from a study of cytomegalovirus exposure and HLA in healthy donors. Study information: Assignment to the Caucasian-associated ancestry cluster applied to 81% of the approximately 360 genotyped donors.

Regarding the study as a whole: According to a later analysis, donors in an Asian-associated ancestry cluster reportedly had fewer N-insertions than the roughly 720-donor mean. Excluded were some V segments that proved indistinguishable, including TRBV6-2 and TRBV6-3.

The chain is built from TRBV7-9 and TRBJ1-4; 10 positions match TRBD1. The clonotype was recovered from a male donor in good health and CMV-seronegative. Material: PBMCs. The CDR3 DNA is TGTGCCAGCAGCCCCGGGACAGGGGTTGAAAAACTGTTTTTT. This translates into CASSPGTGVEKLFF.